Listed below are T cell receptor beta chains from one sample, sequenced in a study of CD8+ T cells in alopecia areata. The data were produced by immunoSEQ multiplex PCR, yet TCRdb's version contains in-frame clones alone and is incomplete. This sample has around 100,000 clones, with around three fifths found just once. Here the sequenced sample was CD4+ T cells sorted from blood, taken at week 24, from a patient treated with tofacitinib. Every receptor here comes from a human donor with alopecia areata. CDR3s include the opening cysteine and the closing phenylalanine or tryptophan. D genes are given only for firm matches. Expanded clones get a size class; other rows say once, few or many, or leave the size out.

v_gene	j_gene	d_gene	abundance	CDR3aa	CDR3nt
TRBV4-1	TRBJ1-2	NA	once	CASSQGVGGNYTF	TGCGCCAGCAGCCAAGGGGTAGGTGGTAACTACACCTTC
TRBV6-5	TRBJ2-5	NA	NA	CASSWRGPGETQYF	TGTGCCAGCAGTTGGCGGGGGCCAGGGGAGACCCAGTACTTC
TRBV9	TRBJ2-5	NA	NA	CASSAGWETQYF	TGTGCCAGCAGTGCGGGATGGGAGACCCAGTACTTC
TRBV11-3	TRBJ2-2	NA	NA	CASSLEGTGLTGELFF	TGTGCCAGCAGCTTAGAGGGAACAGGGCTCACCGGGGAGCTGTTTTTT
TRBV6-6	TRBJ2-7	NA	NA	CASSYSFYEQYF	TGTGCCAGCAGTTACAGCTTCTACGAGCAGTACTTC
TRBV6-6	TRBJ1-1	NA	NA	CASISFGRGNTEAFF	TGTGCCAGCATCTCGTTTGGTCGGGGGAACACTGAAGCTTTCTTT
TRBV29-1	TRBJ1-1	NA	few	CSVDRQNTEAFF	TGCAGCGTGGATAGACAGAACACTGAAGCTTTCTTT
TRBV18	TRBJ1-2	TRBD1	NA	CASSPRSQGADGYTF	TGTGCCAGCTCACCAAGATCCCAGGGGGCTGATGGCTACACCTTC
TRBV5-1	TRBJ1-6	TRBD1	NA	CASSTQGQGAESPLHF	TGCGCCAGCAGCACACAAGGCCAGGGGGCGGAATCACCCCTCCACTTT
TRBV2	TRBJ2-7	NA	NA	CASRRRDSYEQYF	TGTGCCAGCAGGAGGCGGGACTCCTACGAGCAGTACTTC
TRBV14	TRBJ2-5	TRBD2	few	CASSQGVRTSGETQYF	TGTGCCAGCAGCCAAGGAGTTAGAACTAGCGGAGAGACCCAGTACTTC
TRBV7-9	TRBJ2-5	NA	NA	CASSRGVRETQYF	TGTGCCAGCAGCAGGGGCGTCAGAGAGACCCAGTACTTC
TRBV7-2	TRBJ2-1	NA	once	CASSLRERSYNEQFF	TGTGCCAGCAGCCTACGGGAGCGGTCCTACAATGAGCAGTTCTTC
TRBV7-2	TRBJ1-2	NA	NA	CASSPQGPSINYGYTF	TGTGCCAGCAGCCCCCAAGGCCCTTCGATAAACTATGGCTACACCTTC
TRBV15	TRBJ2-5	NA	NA	CATSRAQETQYF	TGTGCCACCAGCAGAGCCCAAGAGACCCAGTACTTC
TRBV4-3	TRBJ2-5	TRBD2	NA	CASSHVAGGRETQYF	TGCGCCAGCAGCCATGTAGCGGGGGGCCGAGAGACCCAGTACTTC
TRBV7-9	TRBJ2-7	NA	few	CASSPFESSYEQYF	TGTGCCAGCAGCCCTTTCGAGAGCTCCTACGAGCAGTACTTC
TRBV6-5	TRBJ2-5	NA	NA	CASSQPPRVETQYF	TGTGCCAGCAGCCAGCCCCCCAGGGTGGAGACCCAGTACTTC
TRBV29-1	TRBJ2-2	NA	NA	CSALTGGILNTGELFF	TGCAGCGCCCTAACGGGGGGCATCCTAAACACCGGGGAGCTGTTTTTT
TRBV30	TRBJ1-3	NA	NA	CAWSPLLGNTIYF	TGTGCCTGGAGCCCACTCCTCGGAAACACCATATATTTT
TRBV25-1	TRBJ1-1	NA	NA	CASSDTEAFF	TGTGCCAGCAGTGACACTGAAGCTTTCTTT
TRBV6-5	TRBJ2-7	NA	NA	CAGPLLDLLDEQYF	TGTGCCGGTCCATTGTTGGACCTACTCGACGAGCAGTACTTC
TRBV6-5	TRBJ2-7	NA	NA	CATTPRRSSYEQYF	TGTGCCACCACTCCTAGGAGGAGTTCCTACGAGCAGTACTTC
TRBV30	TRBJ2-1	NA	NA	CAWRYSYNEQFF	TGTGCCTGGAGGTACTCCTACAATGAGCAGTTCTTC
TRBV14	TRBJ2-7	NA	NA	CASSQDPRVSPYEQYF	TGTGCCAGCAGCCAAGATCCCCGAGTTAGCCCCTACGAGCAGTACTTC
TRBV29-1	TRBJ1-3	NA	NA	CSVEVLAGGGGNTIYF	TGCAGCGTTGAAGTTCTAGCGGGAGGAGGAGGAAACACCATATATTTT
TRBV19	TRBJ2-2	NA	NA	CASRGTGIAGELFF	TGTGCCAGTAGGGGAACAGGGATCGCCGGGGAGCTGTTTTTT
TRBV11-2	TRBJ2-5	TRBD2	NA	CASRRPGGYQETQYF	TGTGCCAGCAGGCGACCGGGAGGCTACCAAGAGACCCAGTACTTC
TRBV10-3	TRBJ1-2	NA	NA	CAISERNYGYTF	TGTGCCATCAGCGAGCGAAACTATGGCTACACCTTC
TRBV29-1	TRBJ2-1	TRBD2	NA	CSAGSGGLYNEQFF	TGCAGCGCTGGTTCGGGGGGACTCTACAATGAGCAGTTCTTC
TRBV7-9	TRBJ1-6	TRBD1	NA	CASSKSGTGNNSPLHF	TGTGCCAGCAGCAAATCCGGGACAGGGAATAATTCACCCCTCCACTTT
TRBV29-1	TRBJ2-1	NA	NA	CSVEDRLSSYNEQFF	TGCAGCGTTGAGGACCGGTTGAGCTCCTACAATGAGCAGTTCTTC
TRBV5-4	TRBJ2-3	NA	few	CASSFGGNTDTQYF	TGTGCCAGCAGCTTTGGGGGGAATACAGATACGCAGTATTTT
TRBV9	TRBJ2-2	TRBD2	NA	CASSVQSGGGTGELFF	TGTGCCAGCAGCGTACAAAGCGGGGGAGGTACCGGGGAGCTGTTTTTT
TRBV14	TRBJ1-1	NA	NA	CASSQRFAGYNEAFF	TGTGCCAGCAGCCAACGGTTTGCGGGGTACAATGAAGCTTTCTTT
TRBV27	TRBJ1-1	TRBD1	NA	CASRPTWGQSNTEAFF	TGTGCCAGCAGGCCTACATGGGGACAGAGTAACACTGAAGCTTTCTTT
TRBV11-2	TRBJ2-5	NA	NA	CASSSRGTQYF	TGTGCCAGCAGCTCAAGGGGGACCCAGTACTTC